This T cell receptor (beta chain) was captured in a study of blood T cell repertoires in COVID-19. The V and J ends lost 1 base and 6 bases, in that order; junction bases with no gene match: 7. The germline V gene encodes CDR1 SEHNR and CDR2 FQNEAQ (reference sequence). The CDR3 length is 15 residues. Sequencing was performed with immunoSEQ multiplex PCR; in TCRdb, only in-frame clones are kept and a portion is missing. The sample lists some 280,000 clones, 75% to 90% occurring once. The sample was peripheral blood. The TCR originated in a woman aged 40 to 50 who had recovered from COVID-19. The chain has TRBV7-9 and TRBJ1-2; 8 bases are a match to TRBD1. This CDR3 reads CASSLEDRDFDGYTF. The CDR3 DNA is TGTGCCAGCAGCTTAGAGGACAGGGACTTTGATGGCTACACCTTC.